These 15 T cell receptor beta chains came from one sample sequenced in a study of cytomegalovirus exposure and HLA in healthy donors. Primers included in the PCR were 60 Vbeta and 13 Jbeta primers. TCRdb's table, derived via immunoSEQ multiplex PCR, lists solely in-frame clones and lacks some. The repertoire holds over 250,000 clones, with about 75% as singletons. The sample comprised PBMCs. Source of these receptors: a female donor in good health and CMV-seronegative.

This clone was detected once. The gene calls are TRBV5-5 and TRBJ2-1; D unclear. The CDR3 is 12 residues long. Germline CDR1 is SGHKS and CDR2 is YYEKEE (reference sequence). V shed 2 bases and J shed 8 bases, with 8 bases lying between them. CDR3 loop: CASSFTMDEQFF. The CDR3 nucleotides are TGTGCCAGCAGCTTTACTATGGATGAGCAGTTCTTC.

V and J are TRBV18 and TRBJ2-3; D is possibly TRBD2 (6 bases). Trimming took off 6 bases at V and 3 bases at J, with 13 bases between the two ends. This CDR3 comprises 14 residues. Germline V gene sequence: CDR1 KGHSH, CDR2 LQKENI. DNA for the CDR3: TGTGCCAGCTCCCAGATAGGAGGGACAGATACGCAGTATTTT. Translation gives CASSQIGGTDTQYF.

V is TRBV9 and J is TRBJ2-5, with TRBD2 identical over 7 bases. CDR1 SGDLS and CDR2 YYNGEE come from the germline V gene. The CDR3 loop spans 13 amino acids. V shed 0 bases, J shed 5 bases, and the junction held 1 base outside the gene matches. The CDR3 loop is CASSVDGGETQYF. The CDR3 DNA is TGTGCCAGCAGCGTAGACGGGGGGGAGACCCAGTACTTC. The variable domain in full, with the rest retrieved from reference TRBV9 and TRBJ2-5, is DSGVTQTPKHLITATGQRVTLRCSPRSGDLSVYWYQQSLDQGLQFLIQYYNGEERAKGNILERFSAQQFPDLHSELNLSSLELGDSALYFCASSVDGGETQYFGPGTRLLVL.

The chain employs TRBV6-1 and TRBJ2-3; D gene ambiguous. Germline CDR1 and CDR2: MNHNS and SASEGT. Trimming stripped 3 bases from V and 14 bases from J, with 15 bases between. The CDR3 totals 12 residues. The CDR3 here is CASSDFAISRYF. The CDR3 coding sequence is TGTGCCAGCAGTGACTTCGCAATTTCTAGGTATTTT.

The chain combines TRBV7-9 with TRBJ2-1, with 12 bases that match TRBD2. V shed 5 bases, J shed 4 bases, and the junction held 12 bases outside the gene matches. There are 18 residues in the CDR3. The germline CDR1 and CDR2 sequences are SEHNR and FQNEAQ (reference sequence). CDR3 region: CASSPSMRTSGTYNEQFF. Here the CDR3 DNA reads TGTGCCAGCAGCCCCTCTATGCGGACTAGCGGGACGTACAATGAGCAGTTCTTC.

The chain recombines TRBV7-2 with TRBJ1-6; tentative D call: TRBD1 (6 bases). This CDR3 contains 14 residues. V was cut by 6 bases and J by 8 bases, with 14 bases left in between. The V gene's germline CDR1 is SGHTA and CDR2 FQGNSA. CDR3 sequence: CASRTGTTYSPLHF. The CDR3 DNA sequence: TGTGCCAGCAGAACCGGGACAACTTATTCACCCCTCCACTTT.

In this sample, this clone turned up a few times. The gene calls are TRBV6-6 and TRBJ1-1, with a weak D call TRBD1 (5 bases). Deletions cut 0 bases from V and 0 bases from J, with 8 bases between. Germline V gene sequence: CDR1 MNHNY, CDR2 SVGAGI (reference sequence). The CDR3 totals 15 residues. DNA for the CDR3: TGTGCCAGCAGTTACTCGCAGGGCATGAACACTGAAGCTTTCTTT. This gives the protein CASSYSQGMNTEAFF.

V gene TRBV28 combines with J gene TRBJ2-4; D gene ambiguous. Germline CDR1 and CDR2: MDHEN and SYDVKM. V was pared by 5 bases and J by 6 bases, with 8 bases between. The CDR3 runs to 12 residues. CDR3 residues: CASSLLTNIQYF. The CDR3 DNA reads TGTGCCAGCAGTCTCCTAACAAACATTCAGTACTTC.

The chain combines TRBV9 with TRBJ2-7, with 7 bases identical to TRBD2. Germline CDR1 and CDR2: SGDLS and YYNGEE. Losses at the gene ends were 3 bases for V and 0 bases for J; bases not matched to a gene: 6. This CDR3 is 15 amino acids long. CDR3 sequence: CASSEAPSGSYEQYF. The CDR3 DNA follows: TGTGCCAGCAGCGAGGCCCCTAGCGGCTCCTACGAGCAGTACTTC.

The V call is TRBV9, the J call TRBJ1-2, with unresolved D. From germline, CDR1 is SGDLS and CDR2 YYNGEE. Trimming shortened V by 2 bases and J by 2 bases, and 13 bases separated the two germline ends. This CDR3 has 15 amino acids. The CDR3 DNA is TGTGCCAGCAGCGTTTCCCCTTCCGGGAACTATGGCTACACCTTC. Its translation: CASSVSPSGNYGYTF. The full variable domain, completed using reference TRBV9 and TRBJ1-2, is DSGVTQTPKHLITATGQRVTLRCSPRSGDLSVYWYQQSLDQGLQFLIQYYNGEERAKGNILERFSAQQFPDLHSELNLSSLELGDSALYFCASSVSPSGNYGYTFGSGTRLTVV.

The genes are TRBV19 and TRBJ2-1, with 8 bases that match TRBD2. The J segment lost 0 bases and the V segment lost 4 bases, leaving 5 bases of the junction unmatched. Germline lookup yields CDR1 LNHDA and CDR2 SQIVND (reference sequence). The CDR3 spans 16 residues. The CDR3 DNA is TGTGCCAGTAGTAACAGCGGGGGAAGCTCCTACAATGAGCAGTTCTTC. It is translated as CASSNSGGSSYNEQFF.

This clone turned up a few times. This sequence joins TRBV21-1 and TRBJ2-5; the table's D call TRBD1 went unverified against the DNA. TRBV21-1 is assigned pseudogene status. CDR3 length: 17 residues. The CDR3 spells CASSKARQGRGQETQYF. The CDR3 DNA reads as TGTGCCAGCAGCAAAGCAAGGCAGGGAAGGGGTCAAGAGACCCAGTACTTC.

The V gene is TRBV18, the J gene TRBJ1-6; D is unclear. Trimming left V 1 base short and J 7 bases short, with 8 bases between. Germline loops: CDR1 KGHSH, CDR2 LQKENI. The CDR3 has 14 residues. The CDR3: CASSPRAENSPLHF. The CDR3 DNA reads TGTGCCAGCTCACCACGGGCAGAGAATTCACCCCTCCACTTT.

The chain couples TRBV6-1 to TRBJ2-5, with TRBD1 identical over 9 bases. V was clipped by 8 bases and J by 11 bases; unmatched bases: 18. Germline CDR1 MNHNS, CDR2 SASEGT. There are 15 residues in the CDR3. CDR3 residues: CASYTTLQGATGQYF. The CDR3 coding sequence is TGTGCCAGCTATACAACCCTACAGGGGGCTACGGGGCAGTACTTC.

The rearrangement links TRBV2 to TRBJ1-4, with D maybe TRBD1 (5 bases). V lost 6 bases and J 4 bases, leaving 21 bases between the germline ends. Germline V lookup: CDR1 SNHLY, CDR2 FYNNEI. The length of the CDR3 is 17 residues. The CDR3: CASSRGSSRGLNEKLFF. In DNA, the CDR3 is TGTGCCAGCAGCCGCGGATCATCAAGGGGTCTTAATGAAAAACTGTTTTTT. Supplemented by reference TRBV2 and TRBJ1-4, the full variable domain reads EPEVTQTPSHQVTQMGQEVILRCVPISNHLYFYWYRQILGQKVEFLVSFYNNEISEKSEIFDDQFSVERPDGSNFTLKIRSTKLEDSAMYFCASSRGSSRGLNEKLFFGSGTQLSVL.